What follows describes a single T cell receptor (beta chain). The data originate from a study of blood T cell repertoires in COVID-19. In the study overall: Sites in the United States, Italy and Spain provided acute and convalescent COVID-19 samples.

Original processing notes: Researchers report that nucleated cell counts were estimated from reference gene primer amplification. Clones were read by immunoSEQ multiplex PCR, and TCRdb kept only the in-frame ones, dropping some. Clone size and V and J calls were adopted from that table, with D and trimming inferred from the DNA. The data contain more than 250,000 clones, approximately 87% of them singletons. This CDR3 has 16 residues. The junction had 6 bases not matched to a gene; V was cut back by 1 base and J by 2 bases. Germline-derived CDR1 and CDR2 are SGHDT and YYEEEE. The chain employs TRBV5-6 and TRBJ2-7; 10 nucleotides align to TRBD1. The origin of this receptor is a human donor in a cohort sampled during active COVID-19. Input material: peripheral blood. DNA of the CDR3: TGTGCCAGCAGCTTGTCGGGGACAGGGGTCGCCTACGAGCAGTACTTC. Amino acid sequence: CASSLSGTGVAYEQYF.